The clone carrying this TCR beta chain appeared a single time. V lost 0 bases and J 2 bases, leaving 11 bases between the germline ends. Germline assignment: CDR1 WSHSY and CDR2 SAAADI. The CDR3 extends over 16 amino acids. The record originates from a study of control samples from healthy donors and cancer patients. The table came from immunoSEQ multiplex PCR; TCRdb's copy has only in-frame clones and leaves some out. The table records 110,000 to 150,000 clones, around 94% of them present only once. V gene TRBV10-2 combines with J gene TRBJ1-5; D is uncertain. The sequence derives from a man between 60 and 75 years old with colorectal cancer. Sequencing used PBMCs. The CDR3 DNA is TGCGCCAGCAGTGAGTCTCGGGCCTTGGGCAATCAGCCCCAGCATTTT. It is translated as CASSESRALGNQPQHF.